These 7 T cell receptor beta chains share one sample of origin, sequenced in a study of CD8 T cells in Susac syndrome. RNA in amounts of roughly 0.5 to 1 ug was reverse transcribed with random hexamers. TCRdb re-derived calls from the immunoSEQ multiplex PCR reads in MiXCR, one entry per CDR3 protein. The repertoire consists of 55,000 to 85,000 distinct CDR3 sequences, with around 96% occurring once and the leading ten covering over 0.09%. What was sequenced was CD4+ T cells from PBMCs. These TCRs come from a human donor with multiple sclerosis.

The chain recombines TRBV5-1 with TRBJ2-7, with D perhaps TRBD1 or TRBD2 (7 bases each). The CDR3 length is 16 residues. The germline V gene encodes CDR1 SGHRS and CDR2 YFSETQ. Trimming shortened V by 0 bases and J by 3 bases, and 16 bases separated the two germline ends. This CDR3 reads CASSLDRQGGVYEQYF. The DNA for the CDR3 is TGCGCCAGCAGCTTGGATAGACAGGGAGGGGTCTACGAGCAGTACTTC.

The CDR3 spells CASSPTVTGELFF. CDR3 DNA sequence: TGTGCCAGCAGCCCTACAGTCACCGGGGAGCTGTTTTTT. The gene calls are TRBV3-1 and TRBJ2-2; D is undetermined. Germline-derived CDR1 and CDR2 are LGHDT and YNNKEL (reference sequence). The CDR3 totals 13 residues. Trimming took off 4 bases at V and 4 bases at J, with 7 bases between the two ends.

The chain combines TRBV7-9 with TRBJ1-2, with 7 bases identical to TRBD1. V shed 5 bases, J shed 3 bases, and the junction held 9 bases outside the gene matches. The CDR3 has 15 residues. In germline, CDR1 is SEHNR, CDR2 FQNEAQ (reference sequence). As DNA, the CDR3 is TGTGCCAGCAGCCCGCTGACAGGGCGAGACTATGGCTACACCTTC. Translation gives CASSPLTGRDYGYTF.

The chain combines TRBV6-5 with TRBJ2-7; 10 bases are shared with TRBD1. The V and J ends lost 5 bases and 3 bases, in that order; junction bases with no gene match: 7. Germline loops: CDR1 MNHEY, CDR2 SVGAGI. The CDR3 is 15 amino acids. The CDR3 DNA follows: TGTGCCAGCAGTACTCCCGGGACAGGGGTCTACGAGCAGTACTTC. It is translated as CASSTPGTGVYEQYF.

This clonotype was seen once. The V and J genes are TRBV21-1 and TRBJ2-7; the table's D call, TRBD1, was not checked against the DNA. TRBV21-1 is flagged as a pseudogene. This CDR3 has 12 residues. Here the CDR3 reads CASSRRQAEQYF. DNA of the CDR3: TGTGCCAGCAGCCGCCGACAGGCCGAGCAGTACTTC.

The CDR3 here is CASSLSPGTGNTIYF. In DNA form, the CDR3 reads TGTGCCAGCAGCCTTTCCCCGGGCACTGGAAACACCATATATTTT. This sequence joins TRBV5-4 and TRBJ1-3; D gene unclear. V dropped 4 bases and J dropped 2 bases, with 13 bases sitting between them. The CDR3 length is 15 residues. The V gene's germline CDR1 is SGHNT and CDR2 YYREEE (reference sequence). Full variable domain (remainder filled in from reference TRBV5-4 and TRBJ1-3): ETGVTQSPTHLIKTRGQQVTLRCSSQSGHNTVSWYQQALGQGPQFIFQYYREEENGRGNFPPRFSGLQFPNYSSELNVNALELDDSALYLCASSLSPGTGNTIYFGEGSWLTVV.

In this sample, this clonotype turned up once. The V and J genes are TRBV5-1 and TRBJ1-1; possible D gene TRBD1, 6 bases. Deletions cut 4 bases from V and 3 bases from J, with 13 bases between. Germline V gene data show CDR1 as SGHRS and CDR2 as YFSETQ. This CDR3 has 14 residues. CDR3 DNA: TGCGCCAGCAGCCCTCCGGACAGATACACTGAAGCTTTCTTT. Amino acids: CASSPPDRYTEAFF.